One sample yielded the 14 T cell receptor beta chains listed below, sequenced in a study of CXCR3-negative and CXCR3-positive naive CD8 T cells. Carrying UMI labels, the TRB cDNA libraries were prepared through 5' RACE. TCRdb reprocessed the 5' RACE reads, with one entry per CDR3 protein and no DNA. Its listing shows under 45,000 distinct CDR3 sequences. Sequencing was carried out using memory CD8+ T cells from blood. These TCRs come from a human donor in good health. Some clones in this sample may be carry-over from other donors' samples.

This chain connects TRBV4-2 to TRBJ2-1; TCRdb picks TRBD2, but there is no DNA to check that call. This CDR3 spans 16 amino acids. Germline values: CDR1 LGHNA, CDR2 YNFKEQ. The CDR3 is CASSQDLAGPYNEQFF.

The chain couples TRBV6-1 to TRBJ2-3; TCRdb indicates TRBD2, and absent DNA this call remains unverified. The CDR3 contains 17 residues. Germline V gene sequence: CDR1 MNHNS, CDR2 SASEGT. CDR3 amino acids: CASSEAASGGFADTQYF.

V is TRBV6-5 and J is TRBJ2-2. Germline CDR1 reads MNHEY; CDR2 reads SVGAGI. CDR3 length: 12 amino acids. CDR3 loop: CASRMSGRAMFF.

The chain uses TRBV6-5 and TRBJ2-3; the TCRdb D gene call, TRBD2, has no DNA to confirm it. Germline assignment: CDR1 MNHEY and CDR2 SVGAGI. The CDR3 is 16 residues long. Here the CDR3 reads CASSYSGSGRTDTQYF.

The chain is built from TRBV5-4 and TRBJ2-5; as DNA is missing, the TRBD1 call by TCRdb cannot be tested. CDR3 length: 15 residues. Germline V gene data show CDR1 as SGHNT and CDR2 as YYREEE (reference sequence). CDR3 sequence: CASSLKGVEQETQYF. The full variable domain, with the rest looked up from reference TRBV5-4 and TRBJ2-5, is ETGVTQSPTHLIKTRGQQVTLRCSSQSGHNTVSWYQQALGQGPQFIFQYYREEENGRGNFPPRFSGLQFPNYSSELNVNALELDDSALYLCASSLKGVEQETQYFGPGTRLLVL.

The rearrangement links TRBV18 to TRBJ2-1; absent DNA, TCRdb's TRBD1 call cannot be checked. The CDR3 length is 15 residues. Germline lookup yields CDR1 KGHSH and CDR2 LQKENI. The CDR3 loop reads CASSPPGTENNEQFF.

The rearrangement links TRBV5-7 to TRBJ1-6. TRBV5-7 is annotated as an ORF whose role is uncertain. The CDR3 totals 15 residues. The CDR3 protein is CASSLGPLSYSPLHF.

This sequence joins TRBV28 and TRBJ2-4; TCRdb calls TRBD2, which cannot be checked without DNA. Germline lookup yields CDR1 MDHEN and CDR2 SYDVKM. The CDR3 has 15 amino acids. The CDR3: CASSLFEGGKNIQYF.

The rearrangement links TRBV28 to TRBJ2-3; the TRBD2 assignment by TCRdb is unverifiable without DNA. Germline V gene lookup returns CDR1 MDHEN and CDR2 SYDVKM. The CDR3 totals 12 residues. The CDR3 spells CASSLAVDTQYF.

CDR3 sequence: CASSIGLGEQYF. The chain links TRBV19 to TRBJ2-7; the TCRdb D gene call, TRBD2, has no DNA to confirm it. The CDR3 covers 12 residues. Germline lookup yields CDR1 LNHDA and CDR2 SQIVND (reference sequence).

This chain links TRBV6-1 with TRBJ1-5; TCRdb reports TRBD1, a call that lacks DNA to check it against. The CDR3 has 17 amino acids. Germline V lookup: CDR1 MNHNS, CDR2 SASEGT. The CDR3 protein is CASSPHRGQGLEAPQHF.

This chain connects TRBV4-2 to TRBJ2-7; absent DNA, TCRdb's TRBD1 call cannot be checked. Germline CDR1 and CDR2: LGHNA and YNFKEQ. The CDR3 has 14 amino acids. The CDR3 protein is CASSQVEGAVEQYF.

This chain connects TRBV20-1 to TRBJ2-5. The CDR3 sequence is 12 residues long. From germline, CDR1 is DFQATT and CDR2 SNEGSKA (reference sequence). The chain's CDR3 is CSAREGAETQYF.

The chain carries TRBV7-9 and TRBJ2-5; absent DNA, TCRdb's TRBD1 call cannot be checked. Germline V gives CDR1 SEHNR, CDR2 FQNEAQ (reference sequence). The CDR3 extends over 14 amino acids. The CDR3 protein is CASSRTGGQETQYF.